This T cell receptor beta chain comes out of a study of OX40 agonist ivuxolimab in advanced cancers. General study findings and limits: The study found among the lowest clonal expansion in partial responders at 0.1-3.0 mg/kg.

Turning to this clone: Its antigen is as yet unknown.

Germline CDR1 KGHSH, CDR2 LQKENI. V lost 3 bases and J lost 4; bases outside the gene matches: 7. CDR3 length: 15 amino acids. Assay used: immunoSEQ multiplex PCR; TCRdb lists only in-frame clones, some missing. The repertoire holds tens of thousands of clones, with about nine tenths as singletons. The starting material was CD4+ or CD8+ T cells sorted from blood, obtained in a trial of the OX40 agonist ivuxolimab. The V gene is TRBV18, the J gene TRBJ1-1; TRBD1 matches 8 bases. This receptor was taken from an adult with an advanced solid tumor such as melanoma, head and neck, liver or kidney cancer. CDR3 DNA: TGTGCCAGCTCACCCCTAACAGGGGGTGGCACTGAAGCTTTCTTT. Translated: CASSPLTGGGTEAFF.